This T cell receptor beta chain was sequenced during a study of blood T cell repertoires in COVID-19 (dated by TCRdb to the early 2020s). Some background on the complete study: Samples covering the acute and convalescent phases of COVID-19 were provided by collaborators in the United States, Italy and Spain. The prospective study material was composed of cDNA or gDNA derived from T cells, B-cell-depleted T cells, or PBMCs. The dataset comprised deeply sampled blood TCRbeta repertoires from subjects exposed to, actively infected with, or recovered from COVID-19. A freely available public database, intended as a resource for researchers studying the immune response to SARS-CoV-2, is where the repertoires were released. The samples were drawn from the first 160 participants of the ongoing ImmuneRACE study and from more than 1,000 subjects provided by 6 global collaborators. A de-identified subject ID, COVID-19 status, age in years and sex were almost always included in the sample metadata. Where HLA class I and class II types were available, the types were taken from metadata supplied by the sample provider, not from assay-based typing. What the study reported, not specific to this receptor: The quantity of clinical and demographic metadata differed by source and by participant and was supplied without curation.

The immunoSEQ Assay, a bias-controlled multiplex PCR, was used to amplify TCRbeta CDR3 regions from genomic DNA. The authors' pipeline ran thus. The number of nucleated cells in each sample was estimated from the amplification of reference gene primers within the assay. Sequence reads were collapsed and filtered to measure the absolute abundance of every unique TCRbeta CDR3 rearrangement. For each sample, productive Simpson clonality was calculated by taking the square root of Simpson's diversity index across productive rearrangements. What TCRdb holds here is the immuneACCESS table cut down to in-frame rearrangements. Part of the clones is not present; checked against another copy, under half of the missing clones reflect an unresolved V gene, and the others are unexplained. The DNA was the basis for D and trimming; V, J and clone size are from that table. The sample table shows over 45,000 clones, and around 85% are seen once. The top ten clonotypes cover approximately 15% of the sample.

Each collaborating institution followed its own protocols to collect whole blood in K2EDTA tubes. For TCRbeta analysis, collaborators shipped samples in one of three forms: frozen whole blood, isolated PBMCs, or DNA extracted from either of those sample types. V gives up 1 base and J gives up 0 bases, and the segment between their germline ends measures 10 bases. Reading the germline V gene gives CDR1 MGHRA and CDR2 YSYEKL. The CDR3 runs 16 residues from the cysteine to the phenylalanine. CDR3 DNA only is kept here, 48 bases in frame from base 1. Comments on this clone: Its specific antigen is unknown. No base quality values were provided; no much bigger clone lies one nucleotide off.

The sequencing sample was made of peripheral blood. The rearrangement joined TRBV4-1 to TRBJ2-4, with no reliable assignment of the D segment. The receptor's source is a man aged 65 to 79 with active COVID-19. The encoded CDR3 is CASSQAPKLAKNIQYF. The sequenced DNA: TGCGCCAGCAGCCAAGCCCCAAAACTAGCCAAAAACATTCAGTACTTC.